The rows below give T cell receptor beta chains drawn from one sample of a study of CD8 T cells in Susac syndrome. TCRdb called the immunoSEQ multiplex PCR reads again in MiXCR, with one record for every CDR3 protein. The sample holds some 200,000 distinct CDR3 sequences, roughly 96% seen once. Sequenced input: CD4+ T cells from PBMCs. Receptors were obtained from a human donor with multiple sclerosis. CDR3s include the opening cysteine and the closing phenylalanine or tryptophan. Fields, in order: clone size, D gene, V gene, J gene, CDR3 protein, CDR3 DNA. The D gene is left open where the match is weak. Expanded clones are given a class, and other clones once, few, many or no size at all.

size: .; D: .; V: TRBV20-1; J: TRBJ1-2; CDR3: CSASDSYTF; DNA: TGCAGTGCTAGCGACAGCTACACCTTC
size: .; D: .; V: TRBV9; J: TRBJ1-3; CDR3: CASSATGASGNTIYF; DNA: TGTGCCAGCAGCGCCACAGGAGCCTCTGGAAACACCATATATTTT
size: .; D: .; V: TRBV6-5; J: TRBJ2-5; CDR3: CASSYRPNTGETQYF; DNA: TGTGCCAGCAGTTACAGACCCAATACGGGGGAGACCCAGTACTTC
size: .; D: TRBD2; V: TRBV7-9; J: TRBJ2-5; CDR3: CASSSGLAGGPRGETQYF; DNA: TGTGCCAGCAGCTCCGGACTAGCGGGAGGGCCTCGGGGAGAGACCCAGTACTTC
size: .; D: .; V: TRBV12-3/TRBV12-4; J: TRBJ2-5; CDR3: CASSFSTGQETQYF; DNA: TGTGCCAGCAGTTTCTCGACAGGACAAGAGACCCAGTACTTC
size: .; D: .; V: TRBV27; J: TRBJ1-2; CDR3: CASSFRPTDSYGYTF; DNA: TGTGCCAGCAGTTTCCGACCAACAGACAGCTATGGCTACACCTTC
size: .; D: TRBD2; V: TRBV29-1; J: TRBJ2-7; CDR3: CSIMGGVGEQYF; DNA: TGCAGCATCATGGGGGGGGTTGGCGAGCAGTACTTC
size: once; D: .; V: TRBV29-1; J: TRBJ2-5; CDR3: CSVVGKDKLRETQYF; DNA: TGCAGCGTTGTCGGTAAAGACAAACTCCGGGAGACCCAGTACTTC
size: .; D: .; V: TRBV30; J: TRBJ2-3; CDR3: CAWSPTDTQYF; DNA: TGTGCCTGGAGTCCTACAGATACGCAGTATTTT
size: .; D: .; V: TRBV3-1; J: TRBJ2-2; CDR3: CASSQDLRTGELFF; DNA: TGTGCCAGCAGCCAAGATCTCCGCACCGGGGAGCTGTTTTTT
size: .; D: .; V: TRBV20-1; J: TRBJ1-1; CDR3: CSAPPTGTSNTEAFF; DNA: TGCAGTGCTCCTCCCACGGGCACATCGAACACTGAAGCTTTCTTT
size: once; D: .; V: TRBV9; J: TRBJ2-1; CDR3: CASSVDGAWAGSNEQFF; DNA: TGTGCCAGCAGCGTAGACGGGGCGTGGGCAGGGTCAAATGAGCAGTTCTTC
size: .; D: TRBD2; V: TRBV9; J: TRBJ2-2; CDR3: CASSVQREPTGELFF; DNA: TGTGCCAGCAGCGTACAGCGGGAGCCTACCGGGGAGCTGTTTTTT
size: .; D: .; V: TRBV29-1; J: TRBJ2-1; CDR3: CSVELGRAYNEQFF; DNA: TGCAGCGTGGAACTGGGAAGGGCCTACAATGAGCAGTTCTTC
size: .; D: .; V: TRBV19; J: TRBJ2-1; CDR3: CASSMLSLAYNEQFF; DNA: TGTGCCAGCAGTATGTTATCCCTTGCGTACAATGAGCAGTTCTTC
size: once; D: .; V: TRBV12-3/TRBV12-4; J: TRBJ2-1; CDR3: CASSLRATYNEQFF; DNA: TGTGCCAGCAGTTTAAGGGCCACCTACAATGAGCAGTTCTTC
size: .; D: .; V: TRBV4-1; J: TRBJ2-3; CDR3: CASSQDASRDTQYF; DNA: TGCGCCAGCAGCCAAGATGCCAGTCGAGATACGCAGTATTTT
size: .; D: .; V: TRBV30; J: TRBJ1-1; CDR3: CAWKQVKNTEAFF; DNA: TGTGCCTGGAAACAGGTGAAGAACACTGAAGCTTTCTTT
size: .; D: .; V: TRBV28; J: TRBJ2-4; CDR3: CASSEARTAKNIQYF; DNA: TGTGCCAGCAGCGAGGCGAGGACCGCCAAAAACATTCAGTACTTC
size: .; D: TRBD2; V: TRBV4-2; J: TRBJ2-3; CDR3: CASSPQRGLAPRDTQYF; DNA: TGTGCCAGCAGCCCCCAAAGGGGACTAGCCCCTCGAGATACGCAGTATTTT
size: .; D: .; V: TRBV6-2/TRBV6-3; J: TRBJ2-7; CDR3: CASSYRQYEQYF; DNA: TGTGCCAGCAGTTACCGACAGTACGAGCAGTACTTC
size: .; D: .; V: TRBV27; J: TRBJ2-3; CDR3: CASSSPGAPYTDTQYF; DNA: TGTGCCAGCAGTTCCCCGGGGGCACCTTACACAGATACGCAGTATTTT
size: .; D: TRBD1; V: TRBV20-1; J: TRBJ1-6; CDR3: CSARDWGQGHSPLHF; DNA: TGCAGTGCTAGAGATTGGGGACAGGGGCATTCACCCCTCCACTTT
size: .; D: .; V: TRBV29-1; J: TRBJ2-7; CDR3: CSVPGLAYYEQYF; DNA: TGCAGCGTCCCCGGACTGGCCTACTACGAGCAGTACTTC
size: .; D: .; V: TRBV5-1; J: TRBJ1-5; CDR3: CASSRDGFNQPQHF; DNA: TGCGCCAGCAGCCGGGACGGATTCAATCAGCCCCAGCATTTT
size: .; D: TRBD1; V: TRBV29-1; J: TRBJ1-2; CDR3: CSVGQGIDYGYTF; DNA: TGCAGCGTAGGACAGGGTATCGACTATGGCTACACCTTC
size: .; D: TRBD1; V: TRBV30; J: TRBJ1-2; CDR3: CAWTQDRGHGYTF; DNA: TGTGCCTGGACCCAAGACAGGGGGCATGGCTACACCTTC
size: .; D: .; V: TRBV25-1; J: TRBJ2-7; CDR3: CASSETSPYEQYF; DNA: TGTGCCAGCAGTGAAACCAGCCCCTACGAGCAGTACTTC
size: .; D: .; V: TRBV2; J: TRBJ1-6; CDR3: CASSSAGHEDSPLHF; DNA: TGTGCCAGCAGTTCGGCAGGTCATGAGGATTCACCCCTCCACTTT
size: once; D: TRBD1; V: TRBV29-1; J: TRBJ2-7; CDR3: CSVTPGQGGEQYF; DNA: TGCAGCGTGACCCCCGGACAGGGTGGCGAGCAGTACTTC
size: .; D: .; V: TRBV2; J: TRBJ2-7; CDR3: CASSESLGSGTYEQYF; DNA: TGTGCCAGCAGTGAAAGCTTAGGGAGTGGGACCTACGAGCAGTACTTC
size: .; D: .; V: TRBV28; J: TRBJ1-2; CDR3: CATRGLDGYTF; DNA: TGTGCCACCAGGGGTTTGGATGGCTACACCTTC
size: .; D: .; V: TRBV12-3/TRBV12-4; J: TRBJ2-5; CDR3: CASSHRQRSRVETQYF; DNA: TGTGCCAGCAGCCATCGACAGAGATCGAGAGTGGAGACCCAGTACTTC
size: .; D: TRBD1; V: TRBV20-1; J: TRBJ1-5; CDR3: CSARRRGNNQPQHF; DNA: TGCAGTGCTAGACGCAGGGGGAACAATCAGCCCCAGCATTTT
size: few; D: TRBD1; V: TRBV20-1; J: TRBJ2-7; CDR3: CSAGTDYEQYF; DNA: TGCAGTGCTGGGACAGACTACGAGCAGTACTTC
size: .; D: .; V: TRBV30; J: TRBJ2-7; CDR3: CAWSGGRGSYEQYF; DNA: TGTGCCTGGAGTGGCGGCAGGGGCAGCTACGAGCAGTACTTC
size: .; D: .; V: TRBV20-1; J: TRBJ2-3; CDR3: CSATSGDTQYF; DNA: TGCAGTGCAACCTCGGGGGATACGCAGTATTTT
size: .; D: .; V: TRBV7-3; J: TRBJ1-5; CDR3: CASSPARFQPQHF; DNA: TGTGCCAGCAGCCCGGCAAGGTTTCAGCCCCAGCATTTT
size: .; D: .; V: TRBV3-1; J: TRBJ2-5; CDR3: CASSQDRAEETQYF; DNA: TGTGCCAGCAGCCAAGATCGGGCAGAAGAGACCCAGTACTTC
size: .; D: .; V: TRBV29-1; J: TRBJ2-1; CDR3: CSGNSWDEQFF; DNA: TGCAGCGGGAATAGTTGGGATGAGCAGTTCTTC
size: .; D: .; V: TRBV6-5; J: TRBJ2-3; CDR3: CASSYSGGTQYF; DNA: TGTGCCAGCAGTTACTCAGGGGGTACGCAGTATTTT
size: .; D: .; V: TRBV28; J: TRBJ2-1; CDR3: CASNQGREQFF; DNA: TGTGCCAGCAATCAGGGAAGGGAGCAGTTCTTC
size: .; D: TRBD2; V: TRBV4-2; J: TRBJ2-7; CDR3: CASSQGYERDYEQYF; DNA: TGTGCCAGCAGCCAAGGATACGAGCGGGACTACGAGCAGTACTTC
size: .; D: .; V: TRBV7-3; J: TRBJ2-6; CDR3: CASSSQGGRSGANVLTF; DNA: TGTGCCAGCAGCTCCCAGGGTGGTCGCTCTGGGGCCAACGTCCTGACTTTC
size: .; D: .; V: TRBV4-2; J: TRBJ1-1; CDR3: CASSQAPARGGTEAFF; DNA: TGTGCCAGCAGCCAAGCCCCGGCCCGGGGAGGGACTGAAGCTTTCTTT
size: .; D: .; V: TRBV4-1; J: TRBJ2-5; CDR3: CASSPLGNLETQYF; DNA: TGCGCCAGCAGCCCCTTGGGCAATTTGGAGACCCAGTACTTC
size: .; D: .; V: TRBV7-8; J: TRBJ1-1; CDR3: CASSYQRTQNTEAFF; DNA: TGTGCCAGCAGCTACCAGAGGACACAGAACACTGAAGCTTTCTTT
size: .; D: TRBD2; V: TRBV7-8; J: TRBJ2-7; CDR3: CASSLGAASGRAGKQYF; DNA: TGTGCCAGCAGCTTAGGTGCGGCGAGCGGGAGGGCTGGCAAGCAGTACTTC
size: .; D: TRBD1; V: TRBV18; J: TRBJ2-7; CDR3: CASSQNRQGALVEQYF; DNA: TGTGCCAGCTCACAGAACCGACAGGGGGCCTTAGTCGAGCAGTACTTC
size: .; D: .; V: TRBV29-1; J: TRBJ2-1; CDR3: CSGRGLYNEQFF; DNA: TGCAGCGGGCGGGGCCTTTACAATGAGCAGTTCTTC